This T cell receptor beta chain was retrieved from a study of identical twins. Whole-study findings and limits: Cord blood beta clonotypes present at high abundance carried fewer insertions; no such pattern appeared in memory repertoires.

Worth noting for this clonotype: No antigen is known for it.

A template switching step contributed a universal primer site, while unique molecular identifiers were present in the cDNA. Each CDR3 protein is one row after TCRdb ran MiXCR on the 5' RACE reads. Among about 250,000 distinct CDR3 sequences listed, roughly 13% were seen once. Material for sequencing was memory (CD45RO+) T cells sorted from blood. The clonotype originates from a woman aged 18-29 years in good health.

This chain's CDR3 is CASSLDATPETQYF. Here the CDR3 DNA reads TGTGCCAGCAGCTTAGACGCTACCCCAGAGACCCAGTACTTC. The chain couples TRBV7-6 to TRBJ2-5; no firm D call. The CDR3 consists of 14 residues. Germline CDR1 and CDR2: SGHVS and FNYEAQ. V dropped 1 base and J dropped 4 bases, with 10 bases sitting between them.